The T cell receptor beta chain under discussion was sequenced for a study of shared clonotypes between healthy human individuals. Broader study findings: Incomplete sequencing of sorted subsets was indicated by rarefaction despite large depth.

Some clones are missing from TCRdb's copy, which holds only in-frame ones; the method was immunoSEQ multiplex PCR. In the table there are roughly 1 million clones, roughly 75% of which are singletons. CDR3 length: 15 residues. Germline-derived CDR1 and CDR2 are MGHRA and YSYEKL. Between the trimmed V and J ends, which lost 2 bases and 5 bases, there was a span of 13 bases. Concerning this clone itself: No antigen is known for it.

Sample: memory CD4+ T cells sorted from blood. Documented subset: CD45RA-negative fraction. The gene calls are TRBV4-1 and TRBJ1-5, with D unresolved. The receptor comes from a man between 18 and 35 years old in good health. CDR3 loop: CASSQSDTGYQPQHF. The CDR3 DNA sequence: TGCGCCAGCAGCCAATCCGACACCGGATATCAGCCCCAGCATTTT.